This entry lists 28 T cell receptor beta chains sequenced from one sample in a study of cytomegalovirus exposure and HLA in healthy donors. Vbeta (60) and Jbeta (13) primers were used in the PCR. Sequencing used immunoSEQ multiplex PCR; TCRdb keeps in-frame clones, though not all of them. The table includes approximately 170,000 clones, roughly 72% detected once. What was sequenced was PBMCs. Receptor source: a woman aged 35 to 49 in good health and CMV-seronegative.

The J gene is TRBJ2-2, the V gene TRBV28, with 7 bases aligning to TRBD1. This CDR3 is 15 amino acids long. CDR1 is MDHEN, CDR2 SYDVKM, per germline. J gave up 7 bases and V 2 bases, and 7 bases lay outside the gene matches. This CDR3 is CASSLGAGGIGELFF. The CDR3 nucleotides read TGTGCCAGCAGTTTAGGGGCAGGGGGAATCGGGGAGCTGTTTTTT.

V is TRBV30 and J is TRBJ1-2; 7 bases are a match to TRBD1. The CDR3 covers 12 residues. Germline lookup yields CDR1 GTSNPN and CDR2 SVGIG (reference sequence). DNA of the CDR3: TGTGCACAAAGGGGGGCAGGGGGTGCCTACACCTTC. Its translation is CAQRGAGGAYTF.

This chain uses TRBV2 with TRBJ2-5, with D maybe TRBD2 (5 bases). V was shortened by 9 bases and J by 4 bases, with 12 bases between the two germline ends. Germline CDR1 and CDR2: SNHLY and FYNNEI. The CDR3 consists of 12 residues. CDR3: CASSREGETQYF. The CDR3, as DNA: TGTGCCAGTTCGCGTGAGGGAGAGACCCAGTACTTC.

The chain joins TRBV5-6 to TRBJ2-3; a weak D match, TRBD2 (6 bases). Trimming left V 3 bases short and J 3 bases short, with 14 bases between. The CDR3 spans 15 residues. Germline V gene sequence: CDR1 SGHDT, CDR2 YYEEEE. CDR3 protein: CASSSPGLPTDTQYF. Here the CDR3 DNA reads TGTGCCAGCAGCTCGCCGGGACTCCCAACAGATACGCAGTATTTT.

The V gene is TRBV10-2, the J gene TRBJ2-7, with 7 positions matching TRBD2. CDR1 is WSHSY, CDR2 SAAADI, per germline. CDR3 length: 15 residues. Trimming removed 4 bases from V and 0 bases from J; junction bases left unmatched: 6. The CDR3 region is CASSVLAEISYEQYF. CDR3 in DNA: TGCGCCAGCAGTGTTCTAGCGGAGATCTCCTACGAGCAGTACTTC.

The genes are TRBV15 and TRBJ2-3; D ambiguous. Germline CDR1 LNHNV, CDR2 YYDKDF (reference sequence). Trimming cost V 0 bases and J 5 bases, with 9 bases left between them. The CDR3 has 14 residues. CDR3 sequence: CATSRDRQVDTQYF. CDR3 in DNA: TGTGCCACCAGCAGAGATCGGCAGGTAGATACGCAGTATTTT.

J is TRBJ1-1 and V is TRBV7-3; D unclear. V was cut by 2 bases and J by 11 bases, with 12 bases left in between. The germline CDR1 and CDR2 sequences are SGHTA and FQGTGA. CDR3 length equals 12 residues. CDR3 sequence reads: CASSLVEGEAFF. The CDR3 DNA reads TGTGCCAGCAGCTTAGTGGAGGGTGAGGCTTTCTTT.

CDR3: CASSPSPDRSYEQYF. The CDR3 DNA reads TGTGCCAGCAGCCCATCCCCGGACAGGTCATACGAGCAGTACTTC. The chain has TRBV5-5 and TRBJ2-7, with 7 bases lining up with TRBD1. The V and J ends lost 4 bases and 4 bases, in that order; junction bases with no gene match: 11. This CDR3 region has 15 residues. Germline CDR1 SGHKS, CDR2 YYEKEE (reference sequence).

The V and J genes are TRBV18 and TRBJ2-2, with 7 positions matching TRBD1. This CDR3 region has 15 residues. Germline V gives CDR1 KGHSH, CDR2 LQKENI. V was pared by 6 bases and J by 5 bases, with 9 bases of the junction left unmatched. The CDR3 bases are TGTGCCAGCTCCTTCAGACAGGGTGATACCGGGGAGCTGTTTTTT. It translates to CASSFRQGDTGELFF.

This clone was recorded once. V usage is TRBV7-9 and J usage is TRBJ2-3; 15 positions agree with TRBD2. The germline V gene has CDR1 SEHNR and CDR2 FQNEAQ (reference sequence). This CDR3 has 15 amino acids. V trimming: 5 bases; J trimming: 5 bases; junction bases outside the gene matches: 2. CDR3 nucleotides: TGTGCCAGCAGCCTGGGACTAGCGGGAGGAGATACGCAGTATTTT. Translated: CASSLGLAGGDTQYF. Using reference TRBV7-9 and TRBJ2-3 for the parts outside the CDR3, the full variable domain is DTGVSQNPRHKITKRGQNVTFRCDPISEHNRLYWYRQTLGQGPEFLTYFQNEAQLEKSRLLSDRFSAERPKGSFSTLEIQRTEQGDSAMYLCASSLGLAGGDTQYFGPGTRLTVL.

The V call is TRBV11-2, the J call TRBJ2-1; 8 nucleotides match TRBD2. The V segment lost 3 bases and the J segment 10 bases; nucleotides outside the gene matches: 14. This CDR3 region has 16 residues. The germline V gene encodes CDR1 SGHAT and CDR2 FQNNGV. CDR3 protein: CASSFRAGGGGYEQFF. CDR3 nucleotides: TGTGCCAGCAGCTTCCGGGCGGGAGGTGGCGGTTACGAGCAGTTCTTC.

This clone was counted between two and nine times. This chain connects TRBV18 to TRBJ1-6; a possible D gene is TRBD1 (5 bases). The V end lost 5 bases, the J end lost 5 bases, and 19 bases lay between the germline ends. This CDR3 region has 17 residues. Per germline, CDR1 KGHSH and CDR2 LQKENI. The CDR3 DNA reads as TGTGCCAGCTCATCCCAACGGAGCGGGGCCGATAATTCACCCCTCCACTTT. Translated, it gives CASSSQRSGADNSPLHF.

The chain recombines TRBV9 with TRBJ2-1; 12 nucleotides match TRBD2. From germline, CDR1 is SGDLS and CDR2 YYNGEE. Trimming took 4 bases from V and 4 from J; bases not matched to a gene: 3. The CDR3 covers 15 residues. Here the CDR3 DNA reads TGTGCCAGCAGCTATGGACTAGCGGGATACAATGAGCAGTTCTTC. This gives the protein CASSYGLAGYNEQFF.

The V gene is TRBV2, the J gene TRBJ1-1; no reliable D call. CDR1 is SNHLY and CDR2 is FYNNEI in the germline V gene. V was shortened by 6 bases and J by 5 bases, with 16 bases between the two germline ends. This CDR3 has 14 amino acids. This CDR3 is CASSIGSGRTEAFF. CDR3 nucleotides: TGTGCCAGCAGCATAGGGAGCGGGCGGACTGAAGCTTTCTTT.

This chain uses TRBV9 with TRBJ1-4; D unresolved. V dropped 0 bases and J dropped 6 bases, with 12 bases sitting between them. The CDR3 consists of 15 residues. Germline CDR1 is SGDLS and CDR2 is YYNGEE. CDR3 residues: CASSVVGKEDEKLFF. CDR3 sequence (DNA): TGTGCCAGCAGCGTAGTAGGGAAGGAGGATGAAAAACTGTTTTTT.

This chain joins TRBV6-5 and TRBJ1-5; D is possibly TRBD1 (5 bases). The V gene lost 5 bases and the J gene lost 6 bases, with 14 bases spanning the gap. The length of the CDR3 is 14 residues. Germline V gene lookup returns CDR1 MNHEY and CDR2 SVGAGI. The chain's CDR3 is CASSMGRGSQPQHF. CDR3 DNA sequence: TGTGCCAGCAGTATGGGGCGGGGATCTCAGCCCCAGCATTTT.

The chain joins TRBV2 to TRBJ1-1; 9 nucleotides match TRBD1. Germline loops: CDR1 SNHLY, CDR2 FYNNEI. The CDR3 has 12 residues. J was trimmed by 4 bases and V by 9 bases; bases with no gene match: 3. The CDR3 here is CARQGAGTEAFF. The CDR3 DNA sequence: TGTGCCAGACAGGGGGCAGGCACTGAAGCTTTCTTT.

The chain joins TRBV14 to TRBJ2-5; a possible D gene is TRBD1 (6 bases). This CDR3 has 15 residues. Germline values: CDR1 SGHDN, CDR2 FVKESK. Trimming left V 3 bases short and J 2 bases short, with 13 bases between. The CDR3 DNA sequence: TGTGCCAGCAGCCAGCAGGGGATTGGACAAGAGACCCAGTACTTC. Translating gives CASSQQGIGQETQYF.

This clone was observed once. The CDR3 reads CASSSRAGPENEQYF. DNA for the CDR3: TGTGCCAGCAGCTCCCGGGCGGGTCCCGAAAACGAGCAGTACTTC. The chain joins TRBV21-1 to TRBJ2-7; TRBD2 is the table's D call and was not checked against the DNA. TRBV21-1 is designated a pseudogene. This CDR3 region has 15 residues.

This chain joins TRBV11-3 and TRBJ2-1; unclear D gene. Germline CDR1 SGHNT, CDR2 YENEEA. The CDR3 runs 13 residues. V lost 0 bases, J lost 5 bases, and 5 bases lay in between. In DNA, the CDR3 is TGTGCCAGCAGCTTAGACCAGAACAATGAGCAGTTCTTC. Its protein is CASSLDQNNEQFF.

This clone was seen a few times. The chain couples TRBV6-5 to TRBJ2-1; D possibly corresponds to TRBD2 (5 bases). The germline V gene has CDR1 MNHEY and CDR2 SVGAGI. The V and J ends lost 0 bases and 5 bases respectively, with 14 bases between them. The CDR3 is 16 residues long. CDR3 in DNA: TGTGCCAGCAGTTACTCTTTCGGACTTTTTAACAATGAGCAGTTCTTC. The encoded protein is CASSYSFGLFNNEQFF.

This sequence joins TRBV30 and TRBJ1-3; D call uncertain. This CDR3 spans 13 amino acids. CDR1 is GTSNPN and CDR2 is SVGIG in the germline V gene (reference sequence). V lost 7 bases and J 2 bases, leaving 12 bases between the germline ends. The CDR3 here is CASTAGTGNTIYF. CDR3 coding DNA: TGTGCCTCGACCGCGGGGACTGGAAACACCATATATTTT.

This sequence joins TRBV6-6 and TRBJ1-2; 10 positions agree with TRBD1. Germline-derived CDR1 and CDR2 are MNHNY and SVGAGI (reference sequence). Trimming took 6 bases from V and 7 from J; bases not matched to a gene: 5. The CDR3 loop spans 13 amino acids. The chain's CDR3 is CASRATGGGGYTF. The CDR3 nucleotides read TGTGCCAGCAGGGCGACAGGGGGCGGTGGCTACACCTTC.

This clone occurred a few times. V and J are TRBV2 and TRBJ2-7; 10 bases are shared with TRBD1. Germline CDR1 reads SNHLY; CDR2 reads FYNNEI. V gave up 4 bases and J gave up 6 bases; unmatched junction bases: 15. The CDR3 consists of 17 residues. The CDR3 spells CASSGTRRTGGSGEQYF. The DNA for the CDR3 is TGTGCCAGCAGTGGAACGAGAAGGACAGGGGGGTCGGGCGAGCAGTACTTC. The variable domain in full, completed from reference TRBV2 and TRBJ2-7, reads EPEVTQTPSHQVTQMGQEVILRCVPISNHLYFYWYRQILGQKVEFLVSFYNNEISEKSEIFDDQFSVERPDGSNFTLKIRSTKLEDSAMYFCASSGTRRTGGSGEQYFGPGTRLTVT.

This chain links TRBV20-1 with TRBJ2-3; D call uncertain. The V gene lost 5 bases and the J gene lost 3 bases, with 6 bases spanning the gap. The germline gives CDR1 DFQATT, CDR2 SNEGSKA (reference sequence). The CDR3 length is 11 residues. The CDR3 region is CSAEETDTQYF. The CDR3 nucleotides are TGCAGTGCTGAGGAGACAGATACGCAGTATTTT.

This chain joins TRBV27 and TRBJ2-7, with D maybe TRBD1 (5 bases). Germline CDR1 MNHEY, CDR2 SMNVEV (reference sequence). V dropped 3 bases and J dropped 8 bases, with 14 bases sitting between them. The CDR3 sequence is 13 residues long. CDR3 DNA sequence: TGTGCCAGCAGTTTCCTTCAGGGTAACAAGCAGTACTTC. This translates into CASSFLQGNKQYF.

The chain uses TRBV19 and TRBJ2-5; D is perhaps TRBD2 (7 bases). Deletions cut 4 bases from V and 3 bases from J, with 12 bases between. Germline V gene data show CDR1 as LNHDA and CDR2 as SQIVND (reference sequence). CDR3 length: 14 amino acids. The CDR3 region is CASSRGGGKETQYF. CDR3 DNA: TGTGCCAGTAGTAGAGGGGGGGGGAAAGAGACCCAGTACTTC.

V usage is TRBV30 and J usage is TRBJ1-2; the D is unclear. In germline, CDR1 is GTSNPN, CDR2 SVGIG (reference sequence). The CDR3 loop spans 12 amino acids. Trimming removed 4 bases from V and 0 bases from J, with 6 bases in between. The CDR3 reads CAWTLSNYGYTF. CDR3 DNA: TGTGCCTGGACCCTATCTAACTATGGCTACACCTTC.